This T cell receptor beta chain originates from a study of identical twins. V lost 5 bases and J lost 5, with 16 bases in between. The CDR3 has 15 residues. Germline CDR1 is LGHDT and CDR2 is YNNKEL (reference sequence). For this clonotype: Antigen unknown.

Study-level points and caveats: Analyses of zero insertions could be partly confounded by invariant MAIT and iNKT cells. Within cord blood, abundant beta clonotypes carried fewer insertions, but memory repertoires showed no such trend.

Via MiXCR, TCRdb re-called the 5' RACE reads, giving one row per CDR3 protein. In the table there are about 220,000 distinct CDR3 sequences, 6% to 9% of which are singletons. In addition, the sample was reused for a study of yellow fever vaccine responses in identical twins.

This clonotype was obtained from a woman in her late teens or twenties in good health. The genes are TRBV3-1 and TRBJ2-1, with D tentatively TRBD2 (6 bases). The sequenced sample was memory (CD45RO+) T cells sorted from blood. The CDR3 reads CASSTRLVSHNEQFF. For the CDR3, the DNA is TGTGCCAGCAGCACCCGACTAGTGAGTCACAATGAGCAGTTCTTC.